This TCR beta chain appears in the sequencing data of a study of CD8 T cells in Susac syndrome. The J segment lost 9 bases and the V segment lost 5 bases, leaving 13 bases of the junction unmatched. Germline V gene data show CDR1 as MDHEN and CDR2 as SYDVKM. This CDR3 is built from 14 residues. Reverse transcription of 0.5 to 1 ug RNA was performed with random hexamers. The immunoSEQ assay covered 54 Vbeta and 13 Jbeta segments for CDR3. One entry per CDR3 protein results from TCRdb running MiXCR on the immunoSEQ multiplex PCR reads. Here the sample spans approximately 230,000 distinct CDR3 sequences, 90% to 95% being singletons. Peripheral blood CD8+ and CD4+ T cells were profiled by TCR beta sequencing. TEMRA cells were FACS-enriched, with CD8+ and CD4+ T cells isolated negatively.

The rearrangement joins TRBV28 to TRBJ2-7, with 7 bases matching TRBD1. The sequence derives from a human donor with multiple sclerosis. Material for sequencing was CD4+ T cells from PBMCs. The CDR3 nucleotides are TGTGCCAGCAGTCAGACAGGGCCAACCTGGGGGCAGTACTTC. Amino acid sequence: CASSQTGPTWGQYF.